The 14 T cell receptor beta chains listed next were all sequenced from one sample in a study of post-analysis software for immune sequencing data. Study-wide points: Patients carried five TRBV segments more frequently than controls did, and TRBV5-6, TRBV5-1 and TRBV20-1 were among them.

Presence of unique molecular identifiers characterized the TCR beta cDNA libraries. Each CDR3 protein is one row after TCRdb ran MiXCR on the PCR reads. The repertoire consists of about 810,000 distinct CDR3 sequences, with approximately 57% occurring once and the leading ten covering 4.6%. The antigens for these receptors are not known. Sequenced input: blood. The receptors were gathered from a girl aged 10-17 years with multiple sclerosis.

CDR3: CASGLVLGQGLNNEQFF. CDR3 sequence (DNA): TGTGCTAGTGGTTTGGTACTGGGACAGGGGTTAAACAATGAGCAGTTCTTC. This chain connects TRBV12-5 to TRBJ2-1, with 10 bases lining up with TRBD1. With 0 bases clipped from V and 5 bases from J, the junction kept 7 bases outside the gene matches. The V gene's germline CDR1 is LGHNT and CDR2 FRNRAP. This CDR3 has 17 residues.

A word on this clonotype: One end of the junction does not line up with germline, which may come from a read error. V usage is TRBV20-1 and J usage is TRBJ2-7, with 10 positions matching TRBD1. Germline CDR1 and CDR2: DFQATT and SNEGSKA (reference sequence). CDR3 size: 15 residues. The CDR3 reads CSARVRQGALYGQYF. DNA for the CDR3: TGCAGTGCTAGAGTTCGACAGGGGGCTTTATACGGGCAGTACTTC.

The chain couples TRBV5-4 to TRBJ1-2; D is ambiguous. This CDR3 has 15 amino acids. Trimming removed 1 base from V and 5 bases from J, with 15 bases in between. The germline gives CDR1 SGHNT, CDR2 YYREEE (reference sequence). The CDR3 region is CASSLPAALGYGYTF. The CDR3 DNA follows: TGTGCCAGCAGCTTGCCGGCGGCTTTAGGATATGGCTACACCTTC.

This chain joins TRBV6-1 and TRBJ2-1, with a tentative D call TRBD2 (5 bases). Germline lookup yields CDR1 MNHNS and CDR2 SASEGT. This CDR3 has 15 residues. Trimming pared 5 bases from V and 10 bases from J, leaving 21 bases between. CDR3 sequence (DNA): TGTGCCAGCAGTCGGACCGGGATCACCCCGTGGGAGCAGTTCTTC. Its protein is CASSRTGITPWEQFF.

The rearrangement joins TRBV6-6 to TRBJ2-7; 9 positions agree with TRBD2. J was trimmed by 0 bases and V by 5 bases; bases with no gene match: 5. Germline V gene lookup returns CDR1 MNHNY and CDR2 SVGAGI (reference sequence). This CDR3 contains 15 residues. CDR3 protein: CASSHNSGGSYEQYF. CDR3 sequence (DNA): TGTGCCAGCAGTCACAATAGCGGGGGCTCCTACGAGCAGTACTTC.

The chain is built from TRBV30 and TRBJ1-1; D gene uncertain. Germline CDR1 reads GTSNPN; CDR2 reads SVGIG (reference sequence). V lost 3 bases, J lost 1 base, and 6 bases lay in between. The CDR3 length is 12 residues. CDR3: CAWRDGNTEAFF. The CDR3 DNA sequence: TGTGCCTGGAGGGACGGGAACACTGAAGCTTTCTTT.

The chain combines TRBV29-1 with TRBJ1-1; 10 bases are a match to TRBD1. The CDR3 totals 13 residues. J gave up 1 base and V 6 bases, and 2 bases lay outside the gene matches. CDR1 SQVTM and CDR2 ANQGSEA come from the germline V gene. The CDR3 here is CSVTGGRNTEAFF. In DNA, the CDR3 is TGCAGCGTGACAGGGGGCAGGAACACTGAAGCTTTCTTT.

V gene TRBV20-1 combines with J gene TRBJ2-3, with 9 bases that match TRBD1. This CDR3 is 12 amino acids long. In germline, CDR1 is DFQATT, CDR2 SNEGSKA (reference sequence). The ends lost 5 bases at V and 12 bases at J; junction bases unmatched: 9. The CDR3 nucleotides read TGCAGTGCTTTGACCGGGACAGGGCCCCAGTATTTT. It specifies CSALTGTGPQYF.

This clonotype was counted a few times. The J gene is TRBJ2-7, the V gene TRBV20-1, with TRBD2 identical over 9 bases. The J segment lost 2 bases and the V segment lost 0 bases, leaving 5 bases of the junction unmatched. The CDR3 totals 15 residues. The V gene's germline CDR1 is DFQATT and CDR2 SNEGSKA (reference sequence). The CDR3 DNA sequence: TGCAGTGCTAGAGACACGACTAGCGGAGCCTACGAGCAGTACTTC. Its translation is CSARDTTSGAYEQYF.

J is TRBJ2-1 and V is TRBV5-1, with D perhaps given as TRBD1 or TRBD2 (5 bases each). Per the germline V gene, CDR1 is SGHRS and CDR2 is YFSETQ. V lost 4 bases and J lost 8, with 22 bases in between. There are 16 residues in the CDR3. CDR3 nucleotides: TGCGCCAGCAGCCGCTATCGACTGGGACCAGAGGATGAGCAGTTCTTC. This sequence encodes CASSRYRLGPEDEQFF.

The V call is TRBV12-3 or TRBV12-4, the J call TRBJ2-3, with TRBD1 as a possible D gene (6 bases). Trimming took 3 bases from V and 0 from J, leaving 10 bases between them. The CDR3 loop spans 15 amino acids. The CDR3 reads CASSFRGTSTDTQYF. CDR3 DNA sequence: TGTGCCAGCAGTTTCAGGGGTACGAGCACAGATACGCAGTATTTT.

This clonotype came up once. The chain carries TRBV5-1 and TRBJ2-1; TRBD2 matches 16 bases. Trimming cost V 3 bases and J 0 bases; bases outside gene matches: 12. Germline CDR1 is SGHRS and CDR2 is YFSETQ. The CDR3 runs 21 residues. This chain's CDR3 is CASSYMGGTSGRGTSYNEQFF. The DNA of the CDR3 is TGCGCCAGCAGCTACATGGGGGGGACTAGCGGGAGGGGGACCTCCTACAATGAGCAGTTCTTC.

The chain couples TRBV20-1 to TRBJ1-2, with a possible D match to TRBD1 (5 bases). The V end lost 6 bases, the J end lost 3 bases, and 11 bases lay between the germline ends. Germline V gives CDR1 DFQATT, CDR2 SNEGSKA (reference sequence). The CDR3 loop spans 12 amino acids. DNA for the CDR3: TGCAGTGCGAGCTGGGGCGACTATGGCTACACCTTC. The encoded protein is CSASWGDYGYTF.

This sequence joins TRBV5-1 and TRBJ2-1; 9 bases fit TRBD2. Trimming removed 0 bases from V and 8 bases from J; junction bases left unmatched: 12. The CDR3 extends over 17 amino acids. In germline, CDR1 is SGHRS, CDR2 YFSETQ. In nucleotides, the CDR3 is TGCGCCAGCAGCTTGGTTCTAGCGGGAACACCCGGCGATGAGCAGTTCTTC. This sequence encodes CASSLVLAGTPGDEQFF.